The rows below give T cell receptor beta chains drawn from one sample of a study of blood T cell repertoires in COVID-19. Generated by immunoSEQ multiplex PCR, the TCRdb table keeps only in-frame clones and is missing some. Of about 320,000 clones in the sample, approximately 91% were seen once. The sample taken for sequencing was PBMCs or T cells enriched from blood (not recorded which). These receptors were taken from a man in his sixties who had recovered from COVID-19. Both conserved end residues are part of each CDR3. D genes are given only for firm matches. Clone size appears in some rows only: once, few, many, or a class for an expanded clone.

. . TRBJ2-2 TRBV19 TGTGCCAGTAGTCTATCGACAGGAATGAACACCGGGGAGCTGTTTTTT CASSLSTGMNTGELFF
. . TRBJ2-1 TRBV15 TGTGCCACCAGTCCTCTGGCTAGCGATGGTTACAATGAGCAGTTCTTC CATSPLASDGYNEQFF
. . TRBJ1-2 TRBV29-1 TGCAGCGTTGAACCCCACAGCTATGGCTACACCTTC CSVEPHSYGYTF
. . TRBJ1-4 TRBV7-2 TGTGCCAGCAGCTTAGCGGGCACTGAAAAACTGTTTTTT CASSLAGTEKLFF
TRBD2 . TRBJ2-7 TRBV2 TGTGCCAGCAGTGTGGGGGGAGGGCATTACGAGCAGTACTTC CASSVGGGHYEQYF
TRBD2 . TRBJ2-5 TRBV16 TGTGCCAGCAGCCAGTTAGCGGGGGCCCAAGAGACCCAGTACTTC CASSQLAGAQETQYF
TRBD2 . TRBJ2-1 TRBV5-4 TGTGCCAGCAGCTTGGCCAGTAGCGGGAGCGGCTACAATGAGCAGTTCTTC CASSLASSGSGYNEQFF
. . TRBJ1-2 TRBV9 TGTGCCAGCAGAGAGGGGGACGCGACCTACTCTGGCTACACCTTC CASREGDATYSGYTF
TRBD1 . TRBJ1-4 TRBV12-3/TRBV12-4 TGTGCCACCAGACAGGGGGCTAATGAAAAACTGTTTTTT CATRQGANEKLFF
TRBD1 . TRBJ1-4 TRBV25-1 TGTGCCAGCAGTGAATATGCCCGCGGACAGGGCGGTCGTGAAAAACTGTTTTTT CASSEYARGQGGREKLFF
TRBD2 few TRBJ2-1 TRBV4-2 TGTGCCAGCAGCCCCCGACTAGCGGGAGTTGTAGATGAGCAGTTCTTC CASSPRLAGVVDEQFF
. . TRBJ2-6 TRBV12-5 TGTGCTAGTGGTGATAGCCTGGCCAACGTCCTGACTTTC CASGDSLANVLTF
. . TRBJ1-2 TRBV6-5 TGTGCCAGCAGTTCAGGGGTGAGGGACTATGGCTACACCTTC CASSSGVRDYGYTF
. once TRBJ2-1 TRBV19 TGTGCCAGTACCATAGGGGGGGGTATCTCCTACAATGAGCAGTTCTTC CASTIGGGISYNEQFF
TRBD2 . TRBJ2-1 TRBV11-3 TGTGCCAGCAGCCCGACCCGAGCGGGAGGGTACAATGAGCAGTTCTTC CASSPTRAGGYNEQFF
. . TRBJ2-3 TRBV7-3 TGTGCCAGCAGCTTTGGGCTTTCAGATACGCAGTATTTT CASSFGLSDTQYF
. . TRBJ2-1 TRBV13 TGTGCCAGCACCCTGAGGGACTGGGATGAGCAGTTCTTC CASTLRDWDEQFF
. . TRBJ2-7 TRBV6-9 TGTGCCAGCAGTCCCGGACAAGCCCACGAGCAGTACTTC CASSPGQAHEQYF
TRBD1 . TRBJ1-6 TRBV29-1 TGCAGCGTTCGAGTCGGACAGGGGAATTCACCCCTCCACTTT CSVRVGQGNSPLHF
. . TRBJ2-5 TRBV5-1 TGCGCCAGCAGCCCTAATCCGGCGGAGCAAGAGACCCAGTACTTC CASSPNPAEQETQYF
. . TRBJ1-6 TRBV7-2 TGTGCCAGCAGCTTAGGAGACAGGACCAATTCACCCCTCCACTTT CASSLGDRTNSPLHF
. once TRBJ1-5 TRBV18 TGTGCCAGCTCAATACAGGCGAGCAATCAGCCCCAGCATTTT CASSIQASNQPQHF
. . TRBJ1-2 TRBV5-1 TGCGCCAGCAGCTTGCTAACAGCGGGTGATGGCTACACCTTC CASSLLTAGDGYTF
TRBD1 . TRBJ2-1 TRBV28 TGTGCCAGCAGAGTACAGGGGGCAGGTGAGCAGTTCTTC CASRVQGAGEQFF
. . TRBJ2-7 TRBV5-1 TGCGCCAGCAGCGCGGTCATGGGGCTGGACGAGCAGTACTTC CASSAVMGLDEQYF
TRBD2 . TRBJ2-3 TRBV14 TGTGCCAGCAGCCCATGGACTAGCGGCACAGATACGCAGTATTTT CASSPWTSGTDTQYF
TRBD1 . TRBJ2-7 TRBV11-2 TGTGCCAGCAGCTTAGTTGGGACAGGGGCCCCCTACGAGCAGTACTTC CASSLVGTGAPYEQYF
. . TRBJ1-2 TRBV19 TGTGCCAGTAGCCGCCCGCGGATATCAGGGTATGGCTACACCTTC CASSRPRISGYGYTF
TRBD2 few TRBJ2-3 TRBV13 TGTGCCAGCACTAGCGGGAGTGATACGCAGTATTTT CASTSGSDTQYF
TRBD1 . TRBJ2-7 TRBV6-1 TGTGCCAGCAGTCCGGGACAGAGCGACGAGCAGTACTTC CASSPGQSDEQYF
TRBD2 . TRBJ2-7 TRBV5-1 TGCGCCAGCAGCTTGGTGCGGGAGACGGTAGAGCAGTACTTC CASSLVRETVEQYF
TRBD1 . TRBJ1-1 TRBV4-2 TGTGCCAGCAGCCCAGGACAGGGGGAAACGAGAAACACTGAAGCTTTCTTT CASSPGQGETRNTEAFF
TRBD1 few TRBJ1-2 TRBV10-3 TGTGCCATCCTAAACCGGGGACAGGGCTATGGCTACACCTTC CAILNRGQGYGYTF
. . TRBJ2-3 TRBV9 TGTGCCAGCAGCGTAGCTCTAGCTAGCACAGATACGCAGTATTTT CASSVALASTDTQYF
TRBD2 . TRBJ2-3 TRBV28 TGTGCCAGCAGGAAGTGGACTAGCGGGTTCACAGATACGCAGTATTTT CASRKWTSGFTDTQYF
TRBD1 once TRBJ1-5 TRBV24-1 TGTGCCACCAGTGACCCCGGACAGGGACAGCCCCAGCATTTT CATSDPGQGQPQHF
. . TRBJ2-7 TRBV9 TGTGCCAGCAGCCCGACCGGGGGTGCCTACGAGCAGTACTTC CASSPTGGAYEQYF
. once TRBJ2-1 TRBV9 TGTGCCAGCAGCCTACAGGGTCTTAGGGGCAATGAGCAGTTCTTC CASSLQGLRGNEQFF